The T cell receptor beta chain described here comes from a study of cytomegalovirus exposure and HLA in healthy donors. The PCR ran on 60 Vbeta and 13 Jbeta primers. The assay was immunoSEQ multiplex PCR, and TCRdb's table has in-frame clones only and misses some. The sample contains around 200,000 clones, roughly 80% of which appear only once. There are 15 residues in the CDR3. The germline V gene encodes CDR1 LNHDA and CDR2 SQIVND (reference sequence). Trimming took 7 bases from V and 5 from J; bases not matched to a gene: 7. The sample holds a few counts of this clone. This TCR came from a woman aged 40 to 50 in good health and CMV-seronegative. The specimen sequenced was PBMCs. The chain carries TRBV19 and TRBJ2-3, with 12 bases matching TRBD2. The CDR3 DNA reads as TGTGCCAGTACCCCTAGCGGGAGGGCTGGAGATACGCAGTATTTT. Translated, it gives CASTPSGRAGDTQYF.